Given below is one TCR beta chain in context. Its antigen has not been determined. Base quality data are lacking; no much larger clone is found one base away. The junction carries 10 bases between V and J, which are trimmed by 3 bases and 5 bases respectively. Reading from cysteine to phenylalanine, the CDR3 counts 13 amino acids. Only the CDR3 region is kept as DNA, spanning 39 bases read in frame from base 1. Library construction relied on multiplex PCR. The run used an Ion Torrent PGM. Adaptor-ligated barcode primers were used to amplify TRBV12-4/TRBJ1-2 clonotypes in the roughly 25-patient analysis. For the roughly 20-patient cohort, the TRBV12-4/TRBJ1-2 amplicons were sequenced on the Ion Personal Genome Machine system. The original methods were these. Sequencing data were pooled across the five patients for each of nine subset-tissue groups and compared by unsupervised clustering of TCR gene usage. The Morisita-Horn index was used to calculate repertoire similarity, with shared sequences weighted according to their contribution to each repertoire. In-frame beta chains were kept once TCRdb had trimmed the public reads at Q25 with fastp and called clones with MiXCR. Identical CDR3 protein sequences are pooled into one entry, listed with their most common genes and DNA. These V and J calls are TCRdb output, not the study's own analysis. Counted in this sample were 1,500 to 2,000 distinct CDR3 sequences; over 1% of them appeared once. The top ten clones comprise around 21% of the sample.

The data were obtained in a study (dated by TCRdb to between 2014 and 2017). Context from the whole study: The study examined whether tumor-infiltrating Tregs in breast cancer are drawn from blood Tregs or arise in situ by conversion from other CD4+ T cell subsets. Broader findings and caveats from the paper: Rather than covering whole repertoires, validation in the larger cohort was restricted to a single TCR beta V-J rearrangement. Tumor memory CD4+ T cell TCR gene usage was found to cluster with blood and lymph node memory CD4+ cells and with lymph node naive CD4+ cells. Across 25 or so patients, roughly an eighth of tumor Treg TRBV12-4/TRBJ1-2 sequences were shared with naive CD4+ cells, compared with less than 2.1% shared with blood Tregs or memory cells. The greatest overlap of tumor-infiltrating Treg TCR alpha and beta sequences was observed with tumor naive CD4+ T cells, followed by blood naive CD4+ T cells.

To purify naive CD4+ T cells, the Miltenyi Naive CD4+ T Cell Isolation kit was used, and CD25 microbeads served to deplete Tregs. In a larger cohort of about two dozen breast cancer patients, a single TRBV12-4/TRBJ1-2 rearrangement was sequenced in tumor Tregs and in blood Treg, naive and memory CD4+ cells. Ficoll density gradient centrifugation was used to isolate mononuclear cells from lymph nodes or from 50 to 55 ml of peripheral blood. A purity exceeding 90% was confirmed by FACS for the sorted cell populations. Source material: naive CD4+ T cells sorted from blood. What the cell subset or site label conveys for this sample: naive CD4+ T cells, CD4+CD45RA+CD25-. The rearranged chain carries TRBV12-3 or TRBV12-4 and TRBJ1-2, with the D gene call left open. The TCR sequence derives from a female donor with breast cancer. The nucleotide sequence reads as follows: TGTGCCAGCAGTTTCCGACAAATATATGGCTACACCTTC. Its translation is CASSFRQIYGYTF.